The clone carrying this T cell receptor (beta chain) was seen ten or more times. Its antigen remains unknown. These data are taken from a study of T cells in Graves' hyperthyroidism and ophthalmopathy. General observations from the study: Most expanded thyroid clonotypes above 0.001 recurred in blood.

TCR beta CDR3 regions were amplified from RNA. RT-PCR in the first round (using the HTBI primer set) targeted the TCR CDR3. TCRdb analysed the multiplex PCR reads with MiXCR anew, one entry per CDR3 protein. Of about 290,000 distinct CDR3 sequences listed, 10% to 15% are singletons. The blood was taken when hyperthyroidism was first diagnosed, before any ophthalmopathy symptoms showed up. CDR1 SGHAT and CDR2 FQNNGV come from the germline V gene. CDR3 length equals 13 residues. V shed 5 bases and J 6 bases; nucleotides not matched to a gene: 7. Material: blood. The source of this sequence is a woman in her thirties with Graves' hyperthyroidism that later progressed to Graves' ophthalmopathy. This chain uses TRBV11-2 with TRBJ2-7; 7 bases are a match to TRBD1. CDR3 DNA sequence: TGTGCCAGCAGCCCTTCTCGACAGGGCGAGCAGTACTTC. It is translated as CASSPSRQGEQYF.